What follows are 23 T cell receptor beta chains derived from one specimen sequenced in a study of a mutant IDH1 vaccine in newly diagnosed glioma. The sample's time point: week 11, during vaccination. Every vaccine dose comprised 300 ug of mutant IDH1 20-mer peptide plus topical imiquimod. The assay was immunoSEQ multiplex PCR, and TCRdb's table has in-frame clones only and misses some. Counted here are 50,000 to 60,000 clones, roughly nine tenths occurring once; the ten biggest clones make up around 2.4%. The antigens for these receptors are not known. The sample in question was PBMCs, obtained from a glioma patient whose treatment included an IDH1 peptide vaccine. These TCRs come from a man aged 45-65 years with glioma.

The J gene is TRBJ1-1, the V gene TRBV19, with TRBD1 as a possible D gene (5 bases). V was cut by 5 bases and J by 4 bases, with 14 bases left in between. Germline V gives CDR1 LNHDA, CDR2 SQIVND (reference sequence). There are 14 residues in the CDR3. CDR3 amino acids: CASSLPGRGTEAFF. For the CDR3, the DNA is TGTGCCAGTAGTTTACCCGGAAGGGGCACTGAAGCTTTCTTT.

This chain connects TRBV11-3 to TRBJ2-7, with TRBD1 matching over 7 bases. V was pared by 4 bases and J by 7 bases, with 13 bases of the junction left unmatched. The CDR3 is 15 amino acids. Per germline, CDR1 SGHNT and CDR2 YENEEA. The CDR3 DNA is TGTGCCAGCAGCTCGATGACAGGGCCTATCGGGGAGCAGTACTTC. It yields the protein CASSSMTGPIGEQYF.

The chain joins TRBV4-3 to TRBJ2-5; TRBD1 aligns across 8 bases. Trimming took 2 bases from V and 6 from J; bases not matched to a gene: 5. CDR1 LGHNA and CDR2 YSLEER come from the germline V gene. CDR3 length equals 14 residues. The CDR3 sequence: CASSQPGQGQTQYF. DNA of the CDR3: TGCGCCAGCAGCCAACCAGGACAGGGACAGACCCAGTACTTC.

The rearrangement uses TRBV5-6 and TRBJ1-3; D gene ambiguous. The CDR3 is made up of 11 amino acids. With 4 bases removed from V and 9 bases from J, the gap between germline ends came to 8 bases. Germline CDR1 and CDR2: SGHDT and YYEEEE. The CDR3 DNA follows: TGTGCCAGCAGCAGGGAGGGCACCATATATTTT. Encoded protein: CASSREGTIYF.

The chain carries TRBV11-2 and TRBJ2-7; 7 nucleotides agree with TRBD2. The length of the CDR3 is 14 residues. Trimming removed 4 bases from V and 5 bases from J; junction bases left unmatched: 8. Germline V gene data show CDR1 as SGHAT and CDR2 as FQNNGV. CDR3 in amino acids: CASSSWGGNNEQYF. CDR3 sequence (DNA): TGTGCCAGCAGCTCTTGGGGAGGGAACAACGAGCAGTACTTC.

The V and J genes are TRBV25-1 and TRBJ2-7, with 7 bases lining up with TRBD1. With 3 bases clipped from V and 3 bases from J, the junction kept 5 bases outside the gene matches. The CDR3 has 14 residues. CDR1 MGHDK and CDR2 SYGVNS come from the germline V gene. CDR3 sequence reads: CASSDSTGNYEQYF. The CDR3 DNA follows: TGTGCCAGCAGTGACTCGACAGGGAACTACGAGCAGTACTTC.

This rearrangement joins TRBV25-1 to TRBJ1-6, with TRBD1 matching over 7 bases. This CDR3 has 14 amino acids. The germline CDR1 and CDR2 sequences are MGHDK and SYGVNS. The J segment lost 7 bases and the V segment lost 6 bases, leaving 6 bases of the junction unmatched. Here the CDR3 reads CASRPGTVNSPLHF. Here the CDR3 DNA reads TGTGCCAGCAGACCCGGGACAGTAAATTCACCCCTCCACTTT.

Concerning this clone: The sample holds other DNA sequences that translate to the same CDR3. The rearrangement uses TRBV5-6 and TRBJ2-2; D is unresolved. Germline CDR1 and CDR2: SGHDT and YYEEEE. The CDR3 sequence is 13 residues long. V lost 1 base and J 5 bases, leaving 6 bases between the germline ends. In nucleotides, the CDR3 is TGTGCCAGCAGCTTGAGCAGAACCGGGGAGCTGTTTTTT. Its protein product is CASSLSRTGELFF.

This clone was seen just once. The chain links TRBV9 to TRBJ1-4, with 7 bases identical to TRBD1. Germline CDR1 reads SGDLS; CDR2 reads YYNGEE. With V trimmed by 1 base and J by 0 bases, 6 bases remained unmatched. This CDR3 comprises 17 residues. CDR3 amino acids: CASSVRDSFATNEKLFF. Here the CDR3 DNA reads TGTGCCAGCAGCGTAAGGGACAGTTTTGCAACTAATGAAAAACTGTTTTTT. Full variable domain (remainder filled in from reference TRBV9 and TRBJ1-4): DSGVTQTPKHLITATGQRVTLRCSPRSGDLSVYWYQQSLDQGLQFLIQYYNGEERAKGNILERFSAQQFPDLHSELNLSSLELGDSALYFCASSVRDSFATNEKLFFGSGTQLSVL.

This clone was counted a few times. This chain links TRBV5-6 with TRBJ1-5; TRBD1 agrees at 7 bases. The length of the CDR3 is 14 residues. Germline V gives CDR1 SGHDT, CDR2 YYEEEE. J gave up 6 bases and V 5 bases, and 8 bases lay outside the gene matches. The CDR3 DNA reads as TGTGCCAGCAGGCGTACAGGGGACGTTCAGCCCCAGCATTTT. It specifies CASRRTGDVQPQHF.

The CDR3 sequence is CASSSRTGRVTGELFF. The CDR3 DNA is TGTGCCAGTAGTTCAAGGACAGGAAGGGTCACCGGGGAGCTGTTTTTT. This sequence joins TRBV19 and TRBJ2-2; 7 bases fit TRBD1. CDR3 length equals 16 residues. CDR1 is LNHDA, CDR2 SQIVND, per germline (reference sequence). Losses at the gene ends were 5 bases for V and 4 bases for J; bases not matched to a gene: 10.

The chain is built from TRBV19 and TRBJ1-4; 10 nucleotides align to TRBD1. V was pared by 3 bases and J by 8 bases, with 6 bases of the junction left unmatched. From germline, CDR1 is LNHDA and CDR2 SQIVND (reference sequence). The CDR3 contains 15 residues. CDR3 sequence (DNA): TGTGCCAGTAGTATCGGACAGGGGGTCGGCGAAAAACTGTTTTTT. Amino acid sequence: CASSIGQGVGEKLFF. The entire variable domain, with the rest obtained from reference TRBV19 and TRBJ1-4, is as follows: DGGITQSPKYLFRKEGQNVTLSCEQNLNHDAMYWYRQDPGQGLRLIYYSQIVNDFQKGDIAEGYSVSREKKESFPLTVTSAQKNPTAFYLCASSIGQGVGEKLFFGSGTQLSVL.

The chain's CDR3 is CASSPYAGTGTDTQYF. In DNA, the CDR3 is TGTGCCAGCAGTCCCTACGCCGGGACAGGCACAGATACGCAGTATTTT. This chain links TRBV28 with TRBJ2-3; 7 bases are a match to TRBD1. This CDR3 spans 16 amino acids. V was pared by 5 bases and J by 1 base, with 9 bases of the junction left unmatched. Germline CDR1 MDHEN, CDR2 SYDVKM. The complete variable domain, with remaining parts taken from reference TRBV28 and TRBJ2-3, reads DVKVTQSSRYLVKRTGEKVFLECVQDMDHENMFWYRQDPGLGLRLIYFSYDVKMKEKGDIPEGYSVSREKKERFSLILESASTNQTSMYLCASSPYAGTGTDTQYFGPGTRLTVL.

This clone was picked up a small number of times. This sequence joins TRBV7-2 and TRBJ1-2; TRBD1 agrees at 9 bases. V lost 5 bases to trimming and J lost 8 bases; unmatched junction nucleotides: 12. In germline, CDR1 is SGHTA, CDR2 FQGNSA. The CDR3 is made up of 15 amino acids. CDR3 residues: CASSQRQGGMEGYTF. In nucleotides, the CDR3 is TGTGCCAGCAGCCAACGACAGGGGGGTATGGAGGGCTACACCTTC.

The rearrangement links TRBV7-9 to TRBJ2-1; D gene ambiguous. This CDR3 contains 14 residues. V was cut by 1 base and J by 8 bases, with 12 bases left in between. Germline V gene data show CDR1 as SEHNR and CDR2 as FQNEAQ (reference sequence). The CDR3 reads CASSLVVRWDEQFF. The CDR3 region has the DNA TGTGCCAGCAGCTTAGTCGTCCGGTGGGATGAGCAGTTCTTC.

This chain links TRBV6-5 with TRBJ2-7; D not resolved. Germline CDR1 MNHEY, CDR2 SVGAGI. The V end lost 0 bases, the J end lost 2 bases, and 11 bases lay between the germline ends. CDR3 size: 15 residues. The CDR3 region has the DNA TGTGCCAGCAGTTACTCTGAGGTCCCCACCTACGAGCAGTACTTC. It yields the protein CASSYSEVPTYEQYF.

Comments on this clone: At the DNA level, this CDR3 is encoded by other sequences in the same sample as well. This chain uses TRBV15 with TRBJ2-7, with D possibly being TRBD1 or TRBD2 (5 bases each). This CDR3 is 15 amino acids long. Germline V gene data show CDR1 as LNHNV and CDR2 as YYDKDF (reference sequence). V was cut by 0 bases and J by 0 bases, with 9 bases left in between. This chain's CDR3 is CATSREGDGSYEQYF. CDR3 nucleotides: TGTGCCACCAGCAGAGAAGGGGACGGCTCCTACGAGCAGTACTTC.

The genes are TRBV19 and TRBJ1-3; D unresolved. The germline V gene encodes CDR1 LNHDA and CDR2 SQIVND (reference sequence). The CDR3 is made up of 13 amino acids. Trimming stripped 2 bases from V and 7 bases from J, with 9 bases between. DNA for the CDR3: TGTGCCAGTAGTATACTCGGAGTTAACACCATATATTTT. Translating it yields CASSILGVNTIYF. The complete variable domain, with remaining parts taken from reference TRBV19 and TRBJ1-3, reads DGGITQSPKYLFRKEGQNVTLSCEQNLNHDAMYWYRQDPGQGLRLIYYSQIVNDFQKGDIAEGYSVSREKKESFPLTVTSAQKNPTAFYLCASSILGVNTIYFGEGSWLTVV.

The DNA for the CDR3 is TGTGCCAGCAGTTACCGCCAGATTACCTATGGCTACACCTTC. It translates to CASSYRQITYGYTF. The chain couples TRBV6-5 to TRBJ1-2; no definite D call. The length of the CDR3 is 14 residues. The V end was cut by 2 bases, the J end by 4 bases, with 11 bases between. Germline lookup yields CDR1 MNHEY and CDR2 SVGAGI.

This rearrangement joins TRBV28 to TRBJ2-7; D gene unclear. V gave up 4 bases and J gave up 2 bases, with 12 bases separating them. This CDR3 has 14 amino acids. Germline V CDR1 and CDR2: MDHEN, SYDVKM. The chain's CDR3 is CASSSPPVTYEQYF. CDR3 coding DNA: TGTGCCAGCAGTTCCCCGCCAGTTACCTACGAGCAGTACTTC. The full variable domain, its missing parts supplied by reference TRBV28 and TRBJ2-7, is DVKVTQSSRYLVKRTGEKVFLECVQDMDHENMFWYRQDPGLGLRLIYFSYDVKMKEKGDIPEGYSVSREKKERFSLILESASTNQTSMYLCASSSPPVTYEQYFGPGTRLTVT.

The chain links TRBV21-1 to TRBJ2-3. TRBV21-1 is a recognized pseudogene. The CDR3 sequence is 14 residues long. The CDR3 nucleotides read TGTGCCAGCAGCAAAGCGGTCAGCACAGATACGCAGTATTTT. As protein: CASSKAVSTDTQYF.

A few counts support this clone. The V and J genes are TRBV2 and TRBJ1-2; D is unresolved. The CDR3 is 14 residues long. In germline, CDR1 is SNHLY, CDR2 FYNNEI. The V end lost 6 bases, the J end lost 8 bases, and 19 bases lay between the germline ends. The CDR3 loop is CASSGNDAVSGYTF. The CDR3 region has the DNA TGTGCCAGCAGCGGAAATGACGCAGTGAGCGGCTACACCTTC.

The chain joins TRBV7-2 to TRBJ1-1; D might be TRBD1 (5 bases). CDR1 is SGHTA and CDR2 is FQGNSA in the germline V gene. The CDR3 spans 14 residues. Trimming shortened V by 2 bases and J by 10 bases, and 17 bases separated the two germline ends. The CDR3 loop is CASSLSGATRVAFF. CDR3 in DNA: TGTGCCAGCAGCTTATCCGGGGCCACCCGGGTAGCTTTCTTT.